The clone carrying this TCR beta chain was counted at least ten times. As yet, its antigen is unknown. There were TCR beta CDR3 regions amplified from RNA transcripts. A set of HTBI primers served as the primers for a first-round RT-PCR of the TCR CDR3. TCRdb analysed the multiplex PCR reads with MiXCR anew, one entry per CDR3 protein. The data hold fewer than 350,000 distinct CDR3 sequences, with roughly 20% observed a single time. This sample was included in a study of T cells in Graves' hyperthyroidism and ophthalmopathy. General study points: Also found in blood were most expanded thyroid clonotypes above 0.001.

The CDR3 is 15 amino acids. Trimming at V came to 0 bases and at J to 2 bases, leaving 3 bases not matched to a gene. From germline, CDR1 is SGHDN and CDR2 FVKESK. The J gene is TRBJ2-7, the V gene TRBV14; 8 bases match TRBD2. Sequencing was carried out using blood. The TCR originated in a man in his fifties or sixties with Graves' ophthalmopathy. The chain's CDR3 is CASSQESSGAYEQYF. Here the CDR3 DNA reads TGTGCCAGCAGCCAAGAGAGTAGCGGGGCCTACGAGCAGTACTTC.